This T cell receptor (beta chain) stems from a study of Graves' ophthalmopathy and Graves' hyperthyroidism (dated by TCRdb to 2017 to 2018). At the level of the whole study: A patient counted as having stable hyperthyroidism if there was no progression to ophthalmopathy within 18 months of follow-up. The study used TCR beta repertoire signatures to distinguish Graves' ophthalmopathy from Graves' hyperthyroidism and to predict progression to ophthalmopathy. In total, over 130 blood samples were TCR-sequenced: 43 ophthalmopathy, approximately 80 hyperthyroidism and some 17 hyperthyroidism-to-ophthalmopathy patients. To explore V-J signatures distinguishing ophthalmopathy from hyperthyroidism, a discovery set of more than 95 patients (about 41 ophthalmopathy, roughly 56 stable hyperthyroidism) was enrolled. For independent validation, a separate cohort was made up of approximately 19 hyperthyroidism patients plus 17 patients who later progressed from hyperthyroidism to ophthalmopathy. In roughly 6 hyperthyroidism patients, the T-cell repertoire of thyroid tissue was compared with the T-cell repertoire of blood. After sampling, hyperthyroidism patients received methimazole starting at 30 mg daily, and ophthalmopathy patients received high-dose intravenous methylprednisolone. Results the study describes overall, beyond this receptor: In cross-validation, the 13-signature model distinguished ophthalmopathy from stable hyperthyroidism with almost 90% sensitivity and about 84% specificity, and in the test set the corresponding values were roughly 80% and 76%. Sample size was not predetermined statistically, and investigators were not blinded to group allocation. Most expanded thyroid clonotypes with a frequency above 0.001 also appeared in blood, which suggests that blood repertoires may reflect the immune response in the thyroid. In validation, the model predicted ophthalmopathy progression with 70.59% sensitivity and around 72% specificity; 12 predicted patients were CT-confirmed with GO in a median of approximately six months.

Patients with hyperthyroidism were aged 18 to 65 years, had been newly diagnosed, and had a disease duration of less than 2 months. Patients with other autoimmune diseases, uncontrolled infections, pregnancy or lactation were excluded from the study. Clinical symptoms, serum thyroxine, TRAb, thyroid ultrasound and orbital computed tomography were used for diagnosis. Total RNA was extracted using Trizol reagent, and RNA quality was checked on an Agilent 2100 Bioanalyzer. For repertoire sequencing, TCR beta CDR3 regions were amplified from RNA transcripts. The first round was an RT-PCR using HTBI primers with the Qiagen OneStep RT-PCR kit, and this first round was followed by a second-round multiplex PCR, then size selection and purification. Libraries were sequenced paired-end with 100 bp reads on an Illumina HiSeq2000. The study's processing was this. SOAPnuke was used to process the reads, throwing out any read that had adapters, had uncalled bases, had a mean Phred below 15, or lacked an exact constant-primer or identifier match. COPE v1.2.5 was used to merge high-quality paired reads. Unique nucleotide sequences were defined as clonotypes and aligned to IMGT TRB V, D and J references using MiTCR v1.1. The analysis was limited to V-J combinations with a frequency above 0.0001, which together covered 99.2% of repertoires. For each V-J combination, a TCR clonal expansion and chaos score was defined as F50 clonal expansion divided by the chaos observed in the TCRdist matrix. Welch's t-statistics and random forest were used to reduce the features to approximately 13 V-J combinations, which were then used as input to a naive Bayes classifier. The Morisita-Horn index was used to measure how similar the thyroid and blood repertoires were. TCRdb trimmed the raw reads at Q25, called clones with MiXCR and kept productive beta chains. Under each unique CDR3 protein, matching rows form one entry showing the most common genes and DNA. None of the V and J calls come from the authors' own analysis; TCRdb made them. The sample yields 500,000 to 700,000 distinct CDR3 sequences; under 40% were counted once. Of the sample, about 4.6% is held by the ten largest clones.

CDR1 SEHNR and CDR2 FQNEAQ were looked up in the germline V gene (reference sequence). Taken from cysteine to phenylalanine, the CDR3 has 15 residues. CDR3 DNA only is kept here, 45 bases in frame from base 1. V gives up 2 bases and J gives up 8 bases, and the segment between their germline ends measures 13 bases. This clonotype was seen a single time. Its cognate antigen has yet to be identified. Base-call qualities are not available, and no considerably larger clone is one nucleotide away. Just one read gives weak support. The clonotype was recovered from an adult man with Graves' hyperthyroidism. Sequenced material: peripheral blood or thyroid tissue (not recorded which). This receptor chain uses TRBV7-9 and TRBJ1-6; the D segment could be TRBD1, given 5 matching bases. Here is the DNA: TGTGCCAGCAGCTTAATAGGGACGGTCGATTCACCCCTCCACTTT. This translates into CASSLIGTVDSPLHF.